This TCR beta chain was identified in a study of T cells expressing NK-cell markers. Whole-study context: Researchers got TCR beta repertoires out of sorted CD3+CD56+NKG2C+, CD3+CD56+NKG2C- and CD3+CD56-NKG2C+ T cells. Out of eight donors sequenced, seven tested HCMV-seropositive and the remaining one seronegative.

The authors made TCR beta cDNA libraries by 5'RACE template switching. This switching added a universal primer site and UMIs. TCRdb re-called the 5' RACE reads and gives one entry per CDR3 protein, without DNA. This sample's table has about 460,000 distinct CDR3 sequences. Germline V gene lookup returns CDR1 SGHTA and CDR2 FQGNSA. The CDR3 is 15 residues long. This sequence originates from a woman between 45 and 60 years old in good health. Material for sequencing was blood T cells: a sorted CD56 or NKG2C T cell subset, CD4+ or CD8+ T cells, or bulk PBMC T cells (not recorded which). The chain has TRBV7-2 and TRBJ2-5; the D gene TCRdb calls, TRBD2, cannot be checked with no DNA. The CDR3 protein is CASSSRQRAQETQYF.